A single sample is the source of the 30 T cell receptor beta chains below, sequenced in a study of blood T cell repertoires in COVID-19. Sequenced by immunoSEQ multiplex PCR; TCRdb stores in-frame clones only, minus some. There are some 260,000 clones in the sample; roughly 88% occur only once, and 2.1% lies in the top ten. Input material: peripheral blood. Every receptor here comes from a woman in her thirties or forties who had recovered from COVID-19.

The chain combines TRBV4-2 with TRBJ2-2, with a weak D call TRBD2 (5 bases). The germline V gene encodes CDR1 LGHNA and CDR2 YNFKEQ. The CDR3 is 18 amino acids. V lost 4 bases and J lost 0, with 18 bases in between. For the CDR3, the DNA is TGTGCCAGCAGCCCCCCGCGGTCTCGACTATCGAACACCGGGGAGCTGTTTTTT. As protein: CASSPPRSRLSNTGELFF.

This chain links TRBV28 with TRBJ2-1, with TRBD2 matching over 13 bases. The germline V gene encodes CDR1 MDHEN and CDR2 SYDVKM. CDR3 length equals 16 residues. V shed 6 bases, J shed 3 bases, and the junction held 5 bases outside the gene matches. The chain's CDR3 is CASSTSGGVRYNEQFF. The CDR3 bases are TGTGCCAGCAGCACTAGCGGGGGGGTTCGCTACAATGAGCAGTTCTTC.

The chain has TRBV18 and TRBJ2-5; D is undetermined. V shed 8 bases and J shed 5 bases, with 15 bases lying between them. The CDR3 length is 13 residues. CDR1 KGHSH and CDR2 LQKENI come from the germline V gene. Here the CDR3 DNA reads TGTGCCAGCCCTGGTGAGATTCGGGAGACCCAGTACTTC. It encodes CASPGEIRETQYF. The full variable domain, with the rest looked up from reference TRBV18 and TRBJ2-5, is NAGVMQNPRHLVRRRGQEARLRCSPMKGHSHVYWYRQLPEEGLKFMVYLQKENIIDESGMPKERFSAEFPKEGPSILRIQQVVRGDSAAYFCASPGEIRETQYFGPGTRLLVL.

This clone was found once. The V and J genes are TRBV11-3 and TRBJ2-2; TRBD2 aligns across 14 bases. The CDR3 spans 16 residues. Germline-derived CDR1 and CDR2 are SGHNT and YENEEA. Germline trimming cut 5 bases from V and 5 bases from J; bases unmatched to any gene: 4. In DNA form, the CDR3 reads TGTGCCAGCAGCCCAGGGACTAGCGGGAGAACCGGGGAGCTGTTTTTT. It yields the protein CASSPGTSGRTGELFF.

The V call is TRBV5-1, the J call TRBJ2-5; 7 nucleotides match TRBD2. The CDR3 extends over 15 amino acids. Trimming cost V 4 bases and J 2 bases; bases outside gene matches: 8. Germline V lookup: CDR1 SGHRS, CDR2 YFSETQ. The CDR3, as DNA: TGCGCCAGCAGCCTCACTATGCGGGAGCAAGAGACCCAGTACTTC. Its translation is CASSLTMREQETQYF. The complete variable domain, with remaining parts taken from reference TRBV5-1 and TRBJ2-5, reads KAGVTQTPRYLIKTRGQQVTLSCSPISGHRSVSWYQQTPGQGLQFLFEYFSETQRNKGNFPGRFSGRQFSNSRSEMNVSTLELGDSALYLCASSLTMREQETQYFGPGTRLLVL.

This chain joins TRBV11-2 and TRBJ2-3, with 9 bases lining up with TRBD2. There are 16 residues in the CDR3. Germline V gives CDR1 SGHAT, CDR2 FQNNGV. V lost 1 base and J lost 2; bases outside the gene matches: 4. The CDR3 DNA reads as TGTGCCAGCAGCTTAGCTGGCGGGGGGGACACAGATACGCAGTATTTT. It yields the protein CASSLAGGGDTDTQYF.

The rearrangement joins TRBV7-2 to TRBJ2-1; D is perhaps TRBD1 (7 bases). V was clipped by 6 bases and J by 5 bases, with 14 bases between them. The germline V gene encodes CDR1 SGHTA and CDR2 FQGNSA. This CDR3 spans 14 amino acids. DNA for the CDR3: TGTGCCAGCAGTCCACAGGGGAGGCACAATGAGCAGTTCTTC. Its protein product is CASSPQGRHNEQFF.

The chain carries TRBV6-2 or TRBV6-3 and TRBJ2-5; 11 bases are a match to TRBD1. The CDR3 covers 15 residues. Germline values: CDR1 MNHEY, CDR2 SVGEGT. After removal of 5 bases from V and 5 bases from J, the junction contained 7 bases not matched to a gene. The CDR3 spells CASSTGTGGTETQYF. CDR3 coding DNA: TGTGCCAGCAGTACGGGGACAGGGGGGACGGAGACCCAGTACTTC.

This chain joins TRBV5-1 and TRBJ2-7, with 7 bases matching TRBD1. Germline CDR1 SGHRS, CDR2 YFSETQ. The CDR3 is made up of 15 amino acids. V lost 0 bases, J lost 6 bases, and 9 bases stayed unmatched. The CDR3 loop reads CASSLESRGNGEQYF. The CDR3 DNA is TGCGCCAGCAGCTTGGAATCCAGGGGGAACGGCGAGCAGTACTTC.

The chain has TRBV7-6 and TRBJ2-7; TRBD2 agrees at 7 bases. The V and J ends lost 6 bases and 3 bases, in that order; junction bases with no gene match: 8. The CDR3 is 14 amino acids. Germline V CDR1 and CDR2: SGHVS, FNYEAQ. The CDR3 coding sequence is TGTGCCAGCAGTCCAGCCGGGGGGTACTACGAGCAGTACTTC. It encodes CASSPAGGYYEQYF.

This sequence joins TRBV5-4 and TRBJ2-1; 10 bases match TRBD2. The CDR3 is 15 residues long. The V gene's germline CDR1 is SGHNT and CDR2 YYREEE (reference sequence). Trimming cost V 3 bases and J 4 bases; bases outside gene matches: 4. CDR3 protein: CASSWTSGFYNEQFF. In DNA form, the CDR3 reads TGTGCCAGCAGCTGGACTAGCGGATTTTACAATGAGCAGTTCTTC.

The gene calls are TRBV7-8 and TRBJ2-1; 9 bases align to TRBD2. Losses at the gene ends were 5 bases for V and 7 bases for J; bases not matched to a gene: 18. Germline V gives CDR1 SGHVS, CDR2 FQNEAQ. CDR3 length: 18 residues. The CDR3 here is CASSPNPTLAGRLNEQFF. In nucleotides, the CDR3 is TGTGCCAGCAGCCCCAACCCGACGCTAGCGGGAAGGTTAAATGAGCAGTTCTTC.

The V call is TRBV5-1, the J call TRBJ1-2; D not certain. The CDR3 extends over 13 amino acids. CDR1 SGHRS and CDR2 YFSETQ come from the germline V gene. Deletions cut 0 bases from V and 8 bases from J, with 11 bases between. The CDR3 bases are TGCGCCAGCAGCTTGGACGAACTATGGGGCTACACCTTC. It is translated as CASSLDELWGYTF.

V is TRBV24-1 and J is TRBJ2-2, with 13 bases identical to TRBD2. The V gene's germline CDR1 is KGHDR and CDR2 SFDVKD. Trimming cost V 5 bases and J 4 bases; bases outside gene matches: 12. This CDR3 has 19 residues. CDR3 amino acids: CATSAPLAGGPRGTGELFF. CDR3 nucleotides: TGTGCCACCAGTGCCCCACTAGCGGGAGGGCCGCGTGGCACCGGGGAGCTGTTTTTT.

This clone was observed a few times. The chain employs TRBV9 and TRBJ1-2; D might be TRBD1 (5 bases). Germline V gene data show CDR1 as SGDLS and CDR2 as YYNGEE. CDR3 length: 12 residues. Trimming took 3 bases from V and 4 from J, leaving 7 bases between them. CDR3 bases: TGTGCCAGCAGCGCAGACAGCTATGGCTACACCTTC. The encoded protein is CASSADSYGYTF.

The chain couples TRBV5-1 to TRBJ1-1; D remains unclear. This CDR3 region has 15 residues. V was cut by 4 bases and J by 2 bases, with 15 bases left in between. Germline V CDR1 and CDR2: SGHRS, YFSETQ. This chain's CDR3 is CASSPPTGVNTEAFF. In DNA, the CDR3 is TGCGCCAGCAGCCCCCCCACGGGAGTAAACACTGAAGCTTTCTTT.

This chain links TRBV19 with TRBJ2-7; TRBD1 might be the D (5 bases). The V end lost 4 bases, the J end lost 7 bases, and 20 bases lay between the germline ends. The germline gives CDR1 LNHDA, CDR2 SQIVND (reference sequence). This CDR3 contains 15 residues. CDR3 coding DNA: TGTGCCAGTAGTACAGGGAACACCCAAGCGAGTGAGCAGTACTTC. It codes for CASSTGNTQASEQYF.

This chain joins TRBV5-1 and TRBJ2-1; 10 bases map to TRBD2. Germline CDR1 and CDR2: SGHRS and YFSETQ. CDR3 length: 16 amino acids. Trimming took 5 bases from V and 4 from J; bases not matched to a gene: 9. The CDR3: CASRGPTSGSYNEQFF. For the CDR3, the DNA is TGCGCCAGCAGGGGTCCGACTAGCGGGTCATACAATGAGCAGTTCTTC.

The rearrangement uses TRBV28 and TRBJ2-1; 7 bases are a match to TRBD1. The germline CDR1 and CDR2 sequences are MDHEN and SYDVKM. The length of the CDR3 is 15 residues. V lost 3 bases, J lost 15 bases, and 17 bases stayed unmatched. The CDR3 sequence is CASSFADRARASRFF. CDR3 in DNA: TGTGCCAGCAGTTTCGCAGACAGGGCTAGGGCTAGCAGGTTCTTC.

This chain connects TRBV10-1 to TRBJ1-6, with a tentative D call TRBD1 (6 bases). The CDR3 has 15 amino acids. V was cut by 10 bases and J by 2 bases, with 15 bases left in between. CDR1 is WNHNN, CDR2 SYGVQD, per germline (reference sequence). CDR3 DNA: TGCGCCACCCTGGGGGCCCTTACCTATAATTCACCCCTCCACTTT. This translates into CATLGALTYNSPLHF.

V usage is TRBV6-6 and J usage is TRBJ2-5; TRBD1 matches at 10 bases. Germline V gives CDR1 MNHNY, CDR2 SVGAGI (reference sequence). The CDR3 sequence is 14 residues long. Germline trimming cut 7 bases from V and 1 base from J; bases unmatched to any gene: 3. The CDR3 spells CASMTGGPQETQYF. CDR3 nucleotides: TGTGCCAGCATGACAGGGGGCCCCCAAGAGACCCAGTACTTC.

This clone was found a few times. The genes are TRBV19 and TRBJ2-2; TRBD1 agrees at 8 bases. From germline, CDR1 is LNHDA and CDR2 SQIVND (reference sequence). The length of the CDR3 is 17 residues. V gave up 1 base and J gave up 1 base; unmatched junction bases: 5. CDR3 DNA sequence: TGTGCCAGTAGTATAGGGACAGGGCTCCAGAACACCGGGGAGCTGTTTTTT. This gives the protein CASSIGTGLQNTGELFF. The whole variable domain, filled in from reference TRBV19 and TRBJ2-2, reads DGGITQSPKYLFRKEGQNVTLSCEQNLNHDAMYWYRQDPGQGLRLIYYSQIVNDFQKGDIAEGYSVSREKKESFPLTVTSAQKNPTAFYLCASSIGTGLQNTGELFFGEGSRLTVL.

The rearrangement links TRBV7-8 to TRBJ2-7; weak D call: TRBD1 (6 bases). The V gene lost 5 bases and the J gene lost 2 bases, with 19 bases spanning the gap. CDR1 and CDR2 (germline): SGHVS, FQNEAQ. The CDR3 has 16 residues. CDR3 loop: CASSPSKDRFTYEQYF. The CDR3 DNA reads as TGTGCCAGCAGCCCCTCGAAAGACAGGTTTACCTACGAGCAGTACTTC.

The V gene is TRBV6-5, the J gene TRBJ1-3, with unresolved D. The length of the CDR3 is 16 residues. CDR1 MNHEY and CDR2 SVGAGI come from the germline V gene. Trimming pared 2 bases from V and 4 bases from J, leaving 15 bases between. In nucleotides, the CDR3 is TGTGCCAGCAGTTACGATGGCAGAAAAGAAGGAAACACCATATATTTT. This sequence encodes CASSYDGRKEGNTIYF.

Here the CDR3 DNA reads TGCGCCAGCAGCCAGGAAACCGGGACAGGGTATTACGAGCAGTACTTC. This sequence encodes CASSQETGTGYYEQYF. This chain connects TRBV4-3 to TRBJ2-7, with 9 bases that match TRBD1. The V segment lost 3 bases and the J segment 4 bases; nucleotides outside the gene matches: 10. Looked up from germline, CDR1 is LGHNA and CDR2 is YSLEER. This CDR3 contains 16 residues.

The chain uses TRBV20-1 and TRBJ2-3; TRBD2 matches at 9 bases. V lost 3 bases and J lost 2; bases outside the gene matches: 6. CDR3 length: 15 residues. Per the germline V gene, CDR1 is DFQATT and CDR2 is SNEGSKA (reference sequence). The CDR3 DNA reads TGCAGTGCTAGTGCGGGGGGGCTTTACACAGATACGCAGTATTTT. Protein: CSASAGGLYTDTQYF.

The V call is TRBV27, the J call TRBJ2-7; tentatively, D is TRBD2 (5 bases). The V and J ends lost 6 bases and 5 bases respectively, with 20 bases between them. CDR1 is MNHEY, CDR2 SMNVEV, per germline (reference sequence). CDR3 length: 15 amino acids. The CDR3 nucleotides read TGTGCCAGCAGACTAGGGATCTCGACCATCAACGAGCAGTACTTC. It is translated as CASRLGISTINEQYF.

The rearrangement links TRBV19 to TRBJ1-2, with 9 bases matching TRBD1. The CDR3 is 17 amino acids. Germline values: CDR1 LNHDA, CDR2 SQIVND (reference sequence). Trimming removed 7 bases from V and 4 bases from J; junction bases left unmatched: 16. The CDR3 is CASTAGTGPRGIYGYTF. Written as DNA, the CDR3 is TGTGCCAGTACCGCCGGGACAGGGCCACGGGGGATCTATGGCTACACCTTC.

The chain is built from TRBV7-9 and TRBJ1-1, with 9 bases fitting TRBD1. After removal of 5 bases from V and 2 bases from J, the junction contained 6 bases not matched to a gene. The CDR3 totals 15 residues. Germline lookup yields CDR1 SEHNR and CDR2 FQNEAQ (reference sequence). The CDR3 DNA follows: TGTGCCAGCAGCATACGACAGGGGGGAAACACTGAAGCTTTCTTT. Translation: CASSIRQGGNTEAFF.

The V call is TRBV5-1, the J call TRBJ2-7; 7 nucleotides match TRBD1. The junction had 10 bases not matched to a gene; V was cut back by 4 bases and J by 0 bases. CDR1 and CDR2 from the germline V gene are SGHRS and YFSETQ. The CDR3 length is 16 residues. CDR3 region: CASSTTGDLSSYEQYF. In nucleotides, the CDR3 is TGCGCCAGCAGCACCACAGGGGACCTTAGCTCCTACGAGCAGTACTTC.